Listed below are T cell receptor beta chains from one sample, sequenced in a study of early T cells in non-severe SARS-CoV-2 infection. TCRdb processed the 5' RACE reads anew with MiXCR; each CDR3 protein has one entry. This table has around 46,000 distinct CDR3 sequences, approximately 10% appearing once. Sequencing was carried out using whole blood. The receptors derive from an adult who was a healthcare worker with PCR-confirmed SARS-CoV-2 infection or an uninfected control (not recorded which). The CDR3 runs from the conserved cysteine through the conserved F or W. The order of the fields is V gene, J gene, clone size, D gene, CDR3 DNA, CDR3 protein. D genes are given only for firm matches. Some rows mark clone size as missing; the rest say once, few, many or name a class of expanded clone.

TRBV28	TRBJ1-1	few	NA	TGTGCCAGCAGTTTTCTCCGCGGGGGCACTGAAGCTTTCTTT	CASSFLRGGTEAFF
TRBV20-1	TRBJ2-1	many	TRBD2	TGCAGTATCGAGGCCAGCGGGAGGGCCTTAGAGCAGTTCTTC	CSIEASGRALEQFF
TRBV3-1	TRBJ1-1	NA	NA	TGTGCCAGCAGCCAAGGGGCCGCACCTGAAGCTTTCTTT	CASSQGAAPEAFF
TRBV28	TRBJ1-6	many	NA	TGTGCCAGCACCCCCGGCGGGAGTTCACCCCTCCACTTT	CASTPGGSSPLHF
TRBV7-3	TRBJ2-2	many	TRBD1	TGTGCCAGCAGCTTAAGTCCAGGGGGAACGAACACCGGGGAGCTGTTTTTT	CASSLSPGGTNTGELFF
TRBV7-2	TRBJ2-7	NA	NA	TGTGCCAGCAGCTCCGCCTACGAGCAGTACTTC	CASSSAYEQYF
TRBV12-3/TRBV12-4	TRBJ2-2	NA	TRBD2	TGTGCCAGCAGTTATAGCGGGAGGGGCACCGGGGAGCTGTTTTTT	CASSYSGRGTGELFF
TRBV28	TRBJ1-2	many	NA	TGTGCCAGCACCCCGTTACATACGATCTATGGCTACACCTTC	CASTPLHTIYGYTF
TRBV18	TRBJ2-1	NA	TRBD2	TGTGCCAGCTCACGGTTTAGCGGGAGGGCCGACAATGAGCAGTTCTTC	CASSRFSGRADNEQFF
TRBV4-2	TRBJ2-4	many	TRBD2	TGTGCCAGCAGCCAAGGGCCGGGACTAGCGGGAGGTTCACCCAAAAACATTCAGTACTTC	CASSQGPGLAGGSPKNIQYF
TRBV14	TRBJ2-7	many	NA	TGTGCCAGCAGCCGGCCGGGACGGACCCTCTACGAGCAGTACTTC	CASSRPGRTLYEQYF
TRBV7-9	TRBJ2-5	NA	NA	TGTGCCAGCAGCTTAAAGGCGGAGACCCAGTACTTC	CASSLKAETQYF
TRBV10-2	TRBJ1-1	many	NA	TGCGCCAGCAGTGACGATTTAGCGAACACTGAAGCTTTCTTT	CASSDDLANTEAFF
TRBV7-6	TRBJ2-7	many	NA	TGTGCCAGCAGCTTATTCGGGAGTGGCTACGAGCAGTACTTC	CASSLFGSGYEQYF
TRBV18	TRBJ2-7	NA	NA	TGTGCCAGCTCAAAGAACAGGGACGAGCAGTACTTC	CASSKNRDEQYF
TRBV7-9	TRBJ2-5	NA	NA	TGTGCCAGCAGCTCGCCGACAGAGAAAGAGACCCAGTACTTC	CASSSPTEKETQYF
TRBV5-6	TRBJ2-7	few	TRBD1	TGTGCCAGCAGCGTGGGACAGGGTGTGTACGAGCAGTACTTC	CASSVGQGVYEQYF
TRBV4-3	TRBJ1-5	NA	NA	TGCGCCAGCAGCCAAGATCCCAGCGGGCAATGGCCCCAGCATTTT	CASSQDPSGQWPQHF
TRBV6-6	TRBJ2-2	few	TRBD1	TGTGCCAGCAGCGGGACAGCGAAGACCGGGGAGCTGTTTTTT	CASSGTAKTGELFF
TRBV18	TRBJ2-7	NA	NA	TGTGCCAGCTCACCGAATGACGGCTACGAGCAGTACTTC	CASSPNDGYEQYF
TRBV10-3	TRBJ1-2	few	NA	TGTGCCATCAGTGAGTCGTCGGTGGCCTCTAACTATGGCTACACCTTC	CAISESSVASNYGYTF
TRBV19	TRBJ2-7	few	NA	TGTGCCAGTAGTGCGCGGGGACAGCTCTACGAGCAGTACTTC	CASSARGQLYEQYF
TRBV7-2	TRBJ2-6	many	NA	TGTGCCAGCAGCTTATTGGGCCCAATCGACTCTGGGGCCAACGTCCTGACTTTC	CASSLLGPIDSGANVLTF
TRBV29-1	TRBJ2-4	NA	NA	TGCAGCGTTGAACGGCAGGGCACCAAAAACATTCAGTACTTC	CSVERQGTKNIQYF
TRBV6-9	TRBJ1-5	many	NA	TGTGCCAGCTTACCGGGGTTCTCTACCAATCAGCCCCAGCATTTT	CASLPGFSTNQPQHF
TRBV5-1	TRBJ2-2	few	NA	TGCGCCAGCAGCTTGGCCAAGACTAGTAAGACCGGGGAGCTGTTTTTT	CASSLAKTSKTGELFF
TRBV10-3	TRBJ1-5	many	NA	TGTGCCACCGCCAATCAGGAGTATCAGCCCCAGCATTTT	CATANQEYQPQHF
TRBV5-1	TRBJ2-7	many	NA	TGCGCCAGCGGACCCGGGCCGACGTCCTACGAGCAGTACTTC	CASGPGPTSYEQYF
TRBV20-1	TRBJ2-7	many	NA	TGCAGTGCTAGTCGGGCAGAGAATACCTACGGGGAGCAGTACTTC	CSASRAENTYGEQYF
TRBV15	TRBJ2-1	many	NA	TGTGCCACCAGGTCCCCCGCCTTCTCCATCAATGAGCAGTTCTTC	CATRSPAFSINEQFF
TRBV6-2/TRBV6-3	TRBJ2-7	NA	TRBD1	TGTGCCAGCGAAGACAGGGGAGTATCCTACGAGCAGTACTTC	CASEDRGVSYEQYF
TRBV29-1	TRBJ2-1	many	TRBD2	TGCAGCGTTGACCCCTCGGGCGGGAGAATCAATGAGCAGTTCTTC	CSVDPSGGRINEQFF
TRBV12-3/TRBV12-4	TRBJ2-5	many	NA	TGTGCCAGCAGTTTAGCCCGGGGTAGAGGCCAAGAGACCCAGTACTTC	CASSLARGRGQETQYF
TRBV29-1	TRBJ2-5	few	NA	TGCAGCGTTGAACAGCAAGAGACCCAGTACTTC	CSVEQQETQYF
TRBV7-8	TRBJ2-1	NA	TRBD2	TGTGCCAGCAGCTCCCGACTAGCGCCGAGCTCCTACAATGAGCAGTTCTTC	CASSSRLAPSSYNEQFF
TRBV6-2/TRBV6-3	TRBJ1-5	many	NA	TGTGCCAGCACTAACTGGGACACCAATCAGCCCCAGCATTTT	CASTNWDTNQPQHF
TRBV6-5	TRBJ2-5	many	TRBD2	TGTGCCAGCAAACAGTCGGGACTAGCGGGAGAAGAGACCCAGTACTTC	CASKQSGLAGEETQYF
TRBV27	TRBJ2-3	many	TRBD1	TGTGCCAGCAGTTTTTGGGACAGGGGTACAGATACGCAGTATTTT	CASSFWDRGTDTQYF
TRBV5-1	TRBJ2-1	few	NA	TGCGCCAGCAGCTTGTCTGGGGATGGCTACAATGAGCAGTTCTTC	CASSLSGDGYNEQFF
TRBV28	TRBJ2-1	many	TRBD2	TGTGCCAGCAGTCTCGGACTAGCGGGTTACAATGAGCAGTTCTTC	CASSLGLAGYNEQFF
TRBV14	TRBJ2-1	many	TRBD2	TGTGCCAGCAGCCAAGATTCGCTAGCGGCCCCCTACAATGAGCAGTTCTTC	CASSQDSLAAPYNEQFF
TRBV12-3/TRBV12-4	TRBJ1-1	many	NA	TGTGCCAGCAGTTTACTGGGGGCAGGAGACACTGAAGCTTTCTTT	CASSLLGAGDTEAFF
TRBV10-3	TRBJ2-6	many	NA	TGTGCCATCAGTGACCCAGGCGTGGGGGCTGGGGCCAACGTCCTGACTTTC	CAISDPGVGAGANVLTF
TRBV7-8	TRBJ1-1	many	NA	TGTGCCAGCAGCCCTTTCGGATCGGGCAGGGCGAGGACTGAAGCTTTCTTT	CASSPFGSGRARTEAFF
TRBV7-2	TRBJ2-4	many	TRBD1	TGTGCCAGCAGCTTAGCCGCGGGACAGGGAGGGCACATTCAGTACTTC	CASSLAAGQGGHIQYF
TRBV6-5	TRBJ2-1	many	TRBD2	TGTGCCAGCACCCAAAGCGGGAGAAGTAACAATGAGCAGTTCTTC	CASTQSGRSNNEQFF
TRBV5-1	TRBJ1-1	NA	TRBD1	TGCGCCAGCAGCGCTCAGGGGGAGGCCCTCCTGAGAACTGAAGCTTTCTTT	CASSAQGEALLRTEAFF
TRBV5-1	TRBJ2-3	few	TRBD2	TGCGCCAGCAGCTTGGTAATTGGGACTAGCGGCACAGATACGCAGTATTTT	CASSLVIGTSGTDTQYF
TRBV12-3/TRBV12-4	TRBJ1-2	NA	NA	TGTGCCACCAGGACAGTCCTCGATTATGGCTACACCTTC	CATRTVLDYGYTF
TRBV2	TRBJ1-1	few	NA	TGTGCCAGCAGTGAAGCGCTTGGGGGGAAGGCCACTGAAGCTTTCTTT	CASSEALGGKATEAFF
TRBV6-5	TRBJ1-5	few	NA	TGTGCCAGCAGAGGTACAGGGAAACAGCCCCAGCATTTT	CASRGTGKQPQHF
TRBV11-2	TRBJ2-3	many	TRBD2	TGTGCCAGCAGCTTAGGACTAGCCGGTGCAGATACGCAGTATTTT	CASSLGLAGADTQYF
TRBV6-2/TRBV6-3	TRBJ2-7	NA	NA	TGTGCCAGCAGTTACGAGGCCTACGAGCAGTACTTC	CASSYEAYEQYF
TRBV7-2	TRBJ2-5	many	NA	TGTGCCAGCAGCTTAAGCGTTGGGCAGGGCGCAGAGACCCAGTACTTC	CASSLSVGQGAETQYF
TRBV29-1	TRBJ2-7	many	TRBD2	TGCAGCGCTGCGTTAGCGGGAGGGTCCTACGAGCAGTACTTC	CSAALAGGSYEQYF
TRBV30	TRBJ1-1	NA	NA	TGTGCCTGGAGTGTATCGTTGTTAAGTGAAGCTTTCTTT	CAWSVSLLSEAFF